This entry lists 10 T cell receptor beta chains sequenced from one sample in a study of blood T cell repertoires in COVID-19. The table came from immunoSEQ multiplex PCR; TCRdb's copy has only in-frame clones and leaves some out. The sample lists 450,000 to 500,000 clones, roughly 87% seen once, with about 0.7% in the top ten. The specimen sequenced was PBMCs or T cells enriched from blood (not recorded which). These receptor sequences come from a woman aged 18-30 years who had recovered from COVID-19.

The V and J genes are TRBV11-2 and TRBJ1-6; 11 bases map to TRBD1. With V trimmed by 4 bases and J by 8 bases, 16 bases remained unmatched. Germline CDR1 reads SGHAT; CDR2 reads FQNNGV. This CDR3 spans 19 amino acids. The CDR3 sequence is CASSSARGRGTGGHSPLHF. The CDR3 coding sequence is TGTGCCAGCAGCTCTGCCAGGGGGCGCGGGACAGGGGGGCATTCACCCCTCCACTTT.

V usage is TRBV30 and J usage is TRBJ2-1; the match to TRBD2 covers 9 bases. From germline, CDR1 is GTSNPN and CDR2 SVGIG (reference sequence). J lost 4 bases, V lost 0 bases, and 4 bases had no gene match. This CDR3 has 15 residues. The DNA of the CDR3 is TGTGCCTGGAGTGTCCTAGCGGGGACATACAATGAGCAGTTCTTC. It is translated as CAWSVLAGTYNEQFF.

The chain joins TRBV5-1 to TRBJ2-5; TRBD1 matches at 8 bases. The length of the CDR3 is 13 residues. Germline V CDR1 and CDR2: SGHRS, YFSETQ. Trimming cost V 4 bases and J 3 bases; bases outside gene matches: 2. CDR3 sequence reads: CASSQQGEETQYF. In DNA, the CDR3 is TGCGCCAGCAGCCAACAGGGGGAAGAGACCCAGTACTTC.

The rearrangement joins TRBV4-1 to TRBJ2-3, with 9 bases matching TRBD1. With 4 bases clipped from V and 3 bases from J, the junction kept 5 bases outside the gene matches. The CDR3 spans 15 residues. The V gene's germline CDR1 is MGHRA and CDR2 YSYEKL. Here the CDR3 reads CASSPGQGRTDTQYF. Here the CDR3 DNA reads TGCGCCAGCAGCCCGGGACAGGGCCGGACAGATACGCAGTATTTT.

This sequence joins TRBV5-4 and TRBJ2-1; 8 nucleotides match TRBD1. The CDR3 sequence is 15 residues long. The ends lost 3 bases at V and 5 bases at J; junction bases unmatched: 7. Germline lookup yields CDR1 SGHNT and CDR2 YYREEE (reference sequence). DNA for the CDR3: TGTGCCAGCAGCTCTGACAGGGGTGTGCACAATGAGCAGTTCTTC. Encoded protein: CASSSDRGVHNEQFF.

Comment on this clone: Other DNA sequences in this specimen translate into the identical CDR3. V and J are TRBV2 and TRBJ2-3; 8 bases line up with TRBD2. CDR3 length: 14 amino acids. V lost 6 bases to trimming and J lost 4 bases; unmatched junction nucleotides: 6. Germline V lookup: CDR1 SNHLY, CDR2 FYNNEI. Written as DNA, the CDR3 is TGTGCCAGCAGACCCGGGGGGGCCGCAGATACGCAGTATTTT. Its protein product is CASRPGGAADTQYF.

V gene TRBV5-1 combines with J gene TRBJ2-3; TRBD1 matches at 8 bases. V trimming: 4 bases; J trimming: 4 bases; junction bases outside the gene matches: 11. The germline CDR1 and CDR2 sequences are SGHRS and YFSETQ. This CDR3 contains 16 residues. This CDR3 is CASSAQGQGSPDTQYF. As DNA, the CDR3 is TGCGCCAGCAGCGCCCAAGGACAGGGTAGTCCAGATACGCAGTATTTT.

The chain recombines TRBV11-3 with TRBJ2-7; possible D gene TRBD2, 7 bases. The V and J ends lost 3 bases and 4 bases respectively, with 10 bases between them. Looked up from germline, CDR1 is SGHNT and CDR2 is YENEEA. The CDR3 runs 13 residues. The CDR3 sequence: CASSLRGGYEQYF. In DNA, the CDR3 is TGTGCCAGCAGCTTGAGGGGGGGATACGAGCAGTACTTC. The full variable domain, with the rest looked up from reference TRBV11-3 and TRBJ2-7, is EAGVVQSPRYKIIEKKQPVAFWCNPISGHNTLYWYLQNLGQGPELLIRYENEEAVDDSQLPKDRFSAERLKGVDSTLKIQPAELGDSAVYLCASSLRGGYEQYFGPGTRLTVT.

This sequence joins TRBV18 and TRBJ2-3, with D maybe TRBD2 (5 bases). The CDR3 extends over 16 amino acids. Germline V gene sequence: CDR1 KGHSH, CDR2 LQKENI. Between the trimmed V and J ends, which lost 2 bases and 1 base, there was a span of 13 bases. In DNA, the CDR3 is TGTGCCAGCTCACCAGACTTAACGAGGGGCACAGATACGCAGTATTTT. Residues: CASSPDLTRGTDTQYF.

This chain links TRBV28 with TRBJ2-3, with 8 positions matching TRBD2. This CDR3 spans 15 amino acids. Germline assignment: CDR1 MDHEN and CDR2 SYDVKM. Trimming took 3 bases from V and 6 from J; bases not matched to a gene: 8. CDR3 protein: CASSLRGAMVDTQYF. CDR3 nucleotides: TGTGCCAGCAGTTTGCGGGGGGCCATGGTCGATACGCAGTATTTT. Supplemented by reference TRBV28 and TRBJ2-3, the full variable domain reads DVKVTQSSRYLVKRTGEKVFLECVQDMDHENMFWYRQDPGLGLRLIYFSYDVKMKEKGDIPEGYSVSREKKERFSLILESASTNQTSMYLCASSLRGAMVDTQYFGPGTRLTVL.